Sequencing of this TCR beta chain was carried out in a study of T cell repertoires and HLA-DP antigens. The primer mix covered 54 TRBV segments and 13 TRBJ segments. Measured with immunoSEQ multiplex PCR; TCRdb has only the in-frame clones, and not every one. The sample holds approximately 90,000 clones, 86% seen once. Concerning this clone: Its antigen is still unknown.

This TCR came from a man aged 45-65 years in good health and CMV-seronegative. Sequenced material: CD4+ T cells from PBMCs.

CDR3: CASSRGPNYGYTF. CDR3 nucleotides: TGTGCCAGCAGCCGGGGTCCTAACTATGGCTACACCTTC. This chain connects TRBV7-8 to TRBJ1-2; no clear D. This CDR3 contains 13 residues. Trimming took off 5 bases at V and 0 bases at J, with 7 bases between the two ends. Germline V gene sequence: CDR1 SGHVS, CDR2 FQNEAQ.